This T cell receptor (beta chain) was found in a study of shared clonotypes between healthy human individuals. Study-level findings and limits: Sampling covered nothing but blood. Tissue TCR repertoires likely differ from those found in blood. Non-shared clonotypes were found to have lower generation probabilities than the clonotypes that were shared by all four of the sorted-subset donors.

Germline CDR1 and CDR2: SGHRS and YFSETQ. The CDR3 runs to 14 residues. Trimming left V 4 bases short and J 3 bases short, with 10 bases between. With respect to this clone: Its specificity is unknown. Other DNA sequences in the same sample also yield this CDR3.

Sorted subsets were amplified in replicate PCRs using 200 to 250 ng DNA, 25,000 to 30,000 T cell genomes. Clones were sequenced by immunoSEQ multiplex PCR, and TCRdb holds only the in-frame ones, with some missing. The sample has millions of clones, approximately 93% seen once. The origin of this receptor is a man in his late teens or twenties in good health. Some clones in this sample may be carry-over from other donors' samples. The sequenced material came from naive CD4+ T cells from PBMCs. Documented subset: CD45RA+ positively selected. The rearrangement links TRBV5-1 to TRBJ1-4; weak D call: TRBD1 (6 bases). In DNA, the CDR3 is TGCGCCAGCAGCCCACAGGGAGCTAATGAAAAACTGTTTTTT. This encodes CASSPQGANEKLFF.